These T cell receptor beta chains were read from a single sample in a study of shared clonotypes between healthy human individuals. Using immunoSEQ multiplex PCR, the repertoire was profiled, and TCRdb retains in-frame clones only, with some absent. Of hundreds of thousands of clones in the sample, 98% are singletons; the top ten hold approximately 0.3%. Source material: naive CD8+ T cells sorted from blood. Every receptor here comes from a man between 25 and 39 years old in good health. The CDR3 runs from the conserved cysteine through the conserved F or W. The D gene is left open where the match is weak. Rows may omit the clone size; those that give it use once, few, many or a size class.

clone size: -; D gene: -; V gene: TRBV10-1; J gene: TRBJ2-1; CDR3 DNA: TGCGCCAGCAGTGAGACAGGGAAAAACTACAATGAGCAGTTCTTC; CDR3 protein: CASSETGKNYNEQFF
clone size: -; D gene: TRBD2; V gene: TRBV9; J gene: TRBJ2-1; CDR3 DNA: TGTGCCAGCAGCGAACTAGCGGGGCTATACAATGAGCAGTTCTTC; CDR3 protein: CASSELAGLYNEQFF
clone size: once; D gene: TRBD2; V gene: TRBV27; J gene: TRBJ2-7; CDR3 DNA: TGTGCCAGCAGTTTACACGTAGCGGGAGATAGGTACGAGCAGTACTTC; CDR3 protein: CASSLHVAGDRYEQYF
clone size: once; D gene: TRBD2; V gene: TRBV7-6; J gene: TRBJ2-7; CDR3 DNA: TGTGCCAGCAGCTTAGGGTTAGCGGGCTACGAGCAGTACTTC; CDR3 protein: CASSLGLAGYEQYF
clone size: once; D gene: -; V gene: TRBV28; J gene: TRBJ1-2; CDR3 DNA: TGTGCCAGCAGTCCACCCGGGGGCTATGGCTACACCTTC; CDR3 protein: CASSPPGGYGYTF
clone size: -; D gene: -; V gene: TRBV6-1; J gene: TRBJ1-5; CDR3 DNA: TGTGCCAGCGGTAGACAGGCAACTTATCAGCCCCAGCATTTT; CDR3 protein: CASGRQATYQPQHF
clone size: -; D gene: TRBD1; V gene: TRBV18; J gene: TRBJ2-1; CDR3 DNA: TGTGCCAGCTCAACCGGGACAGAGAGGAATGAGCAGTTCTTC; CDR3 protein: CASSTGTERNEQFF
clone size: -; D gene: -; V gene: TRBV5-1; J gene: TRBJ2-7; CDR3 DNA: TGCGCCAGCAGTTACCGAGGGAGTTCTGGGTACGAGCAGTACTTC; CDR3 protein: CASSYRGSSGYEQYF
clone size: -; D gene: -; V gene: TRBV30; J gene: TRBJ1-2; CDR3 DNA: TGTGCCTGGAGTAAGTTCTCAGGGGATGGCTACACCTTC; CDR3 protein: CAWSKFSGDGYTF
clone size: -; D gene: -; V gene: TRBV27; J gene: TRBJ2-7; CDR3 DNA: TGTGCCAGCAGTTTTAAGTATACAAGGGGTAGTTACTACGAGCAGTACTTC; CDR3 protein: CASSFKYTRGSYYEQYF
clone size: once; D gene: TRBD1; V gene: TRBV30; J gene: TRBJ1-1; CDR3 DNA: TGTGCCTGGAGAGGACAGGCTAACACTGAAGCTTTCTTT; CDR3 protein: CAWRGQANTEAFF
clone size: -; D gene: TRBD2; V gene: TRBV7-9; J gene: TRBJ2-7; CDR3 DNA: TGTGCCAGCAGCTTGTTGACTAGCGAGAAGTACGAGCAGTACTTC; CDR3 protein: CASSLLTSEKYEQYF
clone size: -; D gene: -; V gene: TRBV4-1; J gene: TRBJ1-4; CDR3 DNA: TGCGCCAGCAGCCAAGCTGGAGGCGGACAGCAAAATGAAAGACTGTTTTTT; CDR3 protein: CASSQAGGGQQNERLFF
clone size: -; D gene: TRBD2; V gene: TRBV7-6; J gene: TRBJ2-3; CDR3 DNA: TGTGCCAGCAGCTTAGGTTACGGGAGGATGGATACGCAGTATTTT; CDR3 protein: CASSLGYGRMDTQYF
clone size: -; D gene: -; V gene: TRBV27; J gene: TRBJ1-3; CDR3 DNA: TGTGCCAGCAGTAGCCCGGACAGAGTGGACTCTGGAAACACCATATATTTT; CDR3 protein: CASSSPDRVDSGNTIYF
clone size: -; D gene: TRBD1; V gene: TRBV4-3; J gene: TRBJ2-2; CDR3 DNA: TGCGCCAGCAGCCATTGGATGGGACAGGGGCGAGGCGGGGAGCTGTTTTTT; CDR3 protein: CASSHWMGQGRGGELFF
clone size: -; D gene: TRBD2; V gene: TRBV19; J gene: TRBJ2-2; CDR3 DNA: TGTGCCAGTAGTTCGATAGCGGGAGTACACACCGGGGAGCTGTTTTTT; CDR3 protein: CASSSIAGVHTGELFF
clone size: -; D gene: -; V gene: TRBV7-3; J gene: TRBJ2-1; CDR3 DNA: TGTGCCAGCAGCTTACAGGGGCTTAATGAGCAGTTCTTC; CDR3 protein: CASSLQGLNEQFF
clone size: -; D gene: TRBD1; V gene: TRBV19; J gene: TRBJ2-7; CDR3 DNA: TGTGCCAGTAGTATTGGGACAGGGGACGAGCAGTACTTC; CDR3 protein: CASSIGTGDEQYF
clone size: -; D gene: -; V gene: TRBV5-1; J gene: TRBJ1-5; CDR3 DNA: TGCGCCAGCAGCCCCGGGGAAGGACCTCAGCCCCAGCATTTT; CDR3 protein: CASSPGEGPQPQHF
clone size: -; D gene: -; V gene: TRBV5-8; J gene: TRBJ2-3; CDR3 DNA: TGTGCCAGCGTCTTTCGGATATCTAGCACAGATACGCAGTATTTT; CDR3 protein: CASVFRISSTDTQYF
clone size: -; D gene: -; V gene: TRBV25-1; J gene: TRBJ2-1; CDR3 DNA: TGTGCCAGCAGTTTTGACAGGTTGACCCCCTGCGGCTACAATGAGCAGTTCTTC; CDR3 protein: CASSFDRLTPCGYNEQFF
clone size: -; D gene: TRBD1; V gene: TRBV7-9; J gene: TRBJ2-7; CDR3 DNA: TGTGCCAGCAGCTTAGGGGCTACAGGGGCGGGCGAGCAGTACTTC; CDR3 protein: CASSLGATGAGEQYF
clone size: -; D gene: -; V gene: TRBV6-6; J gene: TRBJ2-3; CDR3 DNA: TGTGCCAGCAGCCCCCTTTCGGGGTTGGATACGCAGTATTTT; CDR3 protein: CASSPLSGLDTQYF
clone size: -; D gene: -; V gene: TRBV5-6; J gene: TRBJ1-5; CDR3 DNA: TGTGCCAGCAGCCGGGGGAATCAGCCCCAGCATTTT; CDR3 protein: CASSRGNQPQHF
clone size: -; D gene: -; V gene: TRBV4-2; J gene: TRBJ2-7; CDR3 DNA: TGTGCCAGCAGCCAACGTCCGGGGACGGGCGAGCAGTACTTC; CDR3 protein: CASSQRPGTGEQYF
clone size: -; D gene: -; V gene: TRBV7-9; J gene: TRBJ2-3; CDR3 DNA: TGTGCCAGCAGGAGGGCCCTCGAGGGAGATACGCAGTATTTT; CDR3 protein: CASRRALEGDTQYF
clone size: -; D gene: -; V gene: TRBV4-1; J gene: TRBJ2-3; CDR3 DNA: TGCGCCAGCAGCCAATGGGGTGGCGTTGAAGATACGCAGTATTTT; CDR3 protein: CASSQWGGVEDTQYF
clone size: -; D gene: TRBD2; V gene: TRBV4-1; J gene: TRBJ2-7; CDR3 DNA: TGCGCCAGCAGCCCAGCGGGGGGGACGTCCTACGAGCAGTACTTC; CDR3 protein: CASSPAGGTSYEQYF
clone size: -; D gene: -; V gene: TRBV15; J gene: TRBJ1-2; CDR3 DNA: TGTGCCACCAGCAGAGATGGCCCGCAGGGGCGGGCCTATGGCTACACCTTC; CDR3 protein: CATSRDGPQGRAYGYTF
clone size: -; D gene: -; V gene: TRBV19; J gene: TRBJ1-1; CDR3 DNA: TGTGCCAGTAGTATTGGTGCCCAGAAAGCTTTCTTT; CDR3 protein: CASSIGAQKAFF
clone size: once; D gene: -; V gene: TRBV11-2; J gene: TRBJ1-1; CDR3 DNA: TGTGCCAGCAGCTTAGTAAGGCTAACGGCTTTCTTT; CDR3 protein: CASSLVRLTAFF
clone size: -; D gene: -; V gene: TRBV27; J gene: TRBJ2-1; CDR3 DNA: TGTGCCAGCAGTTTGGGAGGGGGCGCTGAGCAGTTCTTC; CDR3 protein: CASSLGGGAEQFF
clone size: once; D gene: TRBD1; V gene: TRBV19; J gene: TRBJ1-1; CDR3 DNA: TGTGCCAGTAGTATGACGGGACAGGGGACCACTGAAGCTTTCTTT; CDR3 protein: CASSMTGQGTTEAFF
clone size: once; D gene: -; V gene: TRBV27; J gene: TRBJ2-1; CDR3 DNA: TGTGCCAGCAGTTTTACGGGATTATCCTACAATGAGCAGTTCTTC; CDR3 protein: CASSFTGLSYNEQFF
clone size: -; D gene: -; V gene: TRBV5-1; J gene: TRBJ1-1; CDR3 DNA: TGCGCCAGCAGCTTGGGCGAGAACACTGAAGCTTTCTTT; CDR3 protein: CASSLGENTEAFF
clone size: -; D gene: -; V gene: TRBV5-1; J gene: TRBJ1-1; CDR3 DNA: TGCGCCAGCAGCCCGCGACAATCCATGAACACTGAAGCTTTCTTT; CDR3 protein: CASSPRQSMNTEAFF
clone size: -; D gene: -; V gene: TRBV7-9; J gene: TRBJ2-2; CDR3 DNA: TGTGCCAGCAGCTTGGGAGCCAAACCGAACACCGGGGAGCTGTTTTTT; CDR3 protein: CASSLGAKPNTGELFF
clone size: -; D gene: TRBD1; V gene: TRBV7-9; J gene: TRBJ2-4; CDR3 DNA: TGTGCCGTCAGTACGGGACAGGAGGCGTACTTC; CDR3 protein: CAVSTGQEAYF
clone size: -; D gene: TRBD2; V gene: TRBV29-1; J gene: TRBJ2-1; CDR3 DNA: TGCAGCGGGGGGCCCGGACTAGCGGGCCTCTCCTACAATGAGCAGTTCTTC; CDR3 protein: CSGGPGLAGLSYNEQFF
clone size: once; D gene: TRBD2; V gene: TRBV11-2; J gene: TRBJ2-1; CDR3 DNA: TGTGCCAGCAGCGGCACTAGCGGGAGTAGTATCAATGAGCAGTTCTTC; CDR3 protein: CASSGTSGSSINEQFF
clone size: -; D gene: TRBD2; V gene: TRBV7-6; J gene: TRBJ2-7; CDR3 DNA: TGTGCCAGCAGGTTGGAGGCGGGAGGGTTCTACGAGCAGTACTTC; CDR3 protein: CASRLEAGGFYEQYF
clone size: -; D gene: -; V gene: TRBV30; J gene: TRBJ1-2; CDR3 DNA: TGTGCCTGGAGCCCCGCCACCTTCCGGGACGGCCATGATGGAGGCTACACCTTC; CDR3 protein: CAWSPATFRDGHDGGYTF
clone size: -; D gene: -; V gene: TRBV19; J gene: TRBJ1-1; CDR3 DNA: TGTGCCAGTAGTATTGGGTGGGACATTGAAGCTTTCTTT; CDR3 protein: CASSIGWDIEAFF
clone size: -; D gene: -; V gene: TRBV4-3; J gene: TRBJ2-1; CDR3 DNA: TGCGCCAGCAGCCAATTTCCTAGCGCCAATACCTACAATGAGCAGTTCTTC; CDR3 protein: CASSQFPSANTYNEQFF